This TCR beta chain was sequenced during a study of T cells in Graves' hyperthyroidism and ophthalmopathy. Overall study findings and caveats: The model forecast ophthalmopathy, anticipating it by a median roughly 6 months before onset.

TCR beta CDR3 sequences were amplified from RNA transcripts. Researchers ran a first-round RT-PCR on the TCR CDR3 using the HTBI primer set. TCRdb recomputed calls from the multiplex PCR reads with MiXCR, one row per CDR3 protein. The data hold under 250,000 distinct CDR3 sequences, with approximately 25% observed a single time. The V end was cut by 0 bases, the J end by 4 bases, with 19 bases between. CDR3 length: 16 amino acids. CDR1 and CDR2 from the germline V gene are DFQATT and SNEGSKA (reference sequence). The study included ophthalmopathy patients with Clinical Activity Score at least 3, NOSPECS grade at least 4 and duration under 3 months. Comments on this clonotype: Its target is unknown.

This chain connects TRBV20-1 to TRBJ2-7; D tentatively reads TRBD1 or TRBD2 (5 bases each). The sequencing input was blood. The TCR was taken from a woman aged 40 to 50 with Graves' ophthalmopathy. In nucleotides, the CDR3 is TGCAGTGCTAGAGATAGAGGGGCCCCTGGTCTATACGAGCAGTACTTC. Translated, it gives CSARDRGAPGLYEQYF.